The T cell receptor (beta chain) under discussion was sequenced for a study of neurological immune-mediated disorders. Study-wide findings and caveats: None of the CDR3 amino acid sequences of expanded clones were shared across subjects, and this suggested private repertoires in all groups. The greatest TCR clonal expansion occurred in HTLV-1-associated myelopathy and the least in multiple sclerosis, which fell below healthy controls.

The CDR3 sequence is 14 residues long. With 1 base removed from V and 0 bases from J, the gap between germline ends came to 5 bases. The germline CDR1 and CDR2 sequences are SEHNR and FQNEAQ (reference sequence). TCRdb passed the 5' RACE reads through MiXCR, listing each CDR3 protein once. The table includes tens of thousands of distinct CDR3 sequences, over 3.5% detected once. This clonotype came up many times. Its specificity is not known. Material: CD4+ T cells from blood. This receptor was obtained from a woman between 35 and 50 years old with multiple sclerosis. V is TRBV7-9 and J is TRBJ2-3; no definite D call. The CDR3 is CASSLDVSTDTQYF. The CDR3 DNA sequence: TGTGCCAGCAGCTTAGACGTTAGCACAGATACGCAGTATTTT.